The 22 T cell receptor beta chains in this list originate from one sample, sequenced in a study of T cell changes during pregnancy in multiple sclerosis (dated by TCRdb to the late 2010s). The library was obtained by the immunoSEQ multiplex PCR assay. Imported from immuneACCESS, the table was reduced by TCRdb to in-frame sequences with V and J called. These copies leave out some clones; in studies compared against another copy, an unresolved V gene accounts for under half, and the cause of the remainder is not known. Present in this sample are about 40,000 clones, 92% of which were seen just once. The ten biggest clones cover 5.5% of the sample. The sequenced sample was CD8+ T cells from peripheral blood mononuclear cells, obtained in the third trimester of pregnancy. The receptor source for this set is a female donor with multiple sclerosis, enrolled in a pregnancy study.

This chain joins TRBV11-2 and TRBJ2-5; weak D call: TRBD2 (7 bases). CDR3 length: 16 residues. Germline lookup yields CDR1 SGHAT and CDR2 FQNNGV. Trimming cost V 5 bases and J 4 bases, with 20 bases left between them. CDR3 DNA sequence: TGTGCCAGCAGCGATAGGGGGGGGGTTTTCCGAGAGACCCAGTACTTC. This encodes CASSDRGGVFRETQYF. The variable domain in full, completed from reference TRBV11-2 and TRBJ2-5, reads EAGVAQSPRYKIIEKRQSVAFWCNPISGHATLYWYQQILGQGPKLLIQFQNNGVVDDSQLPKDRFSAERLKGVDSTLKIQPAKLEDSAVYLCASSDRGGVFRETQYFGPGTRLLVL.

The chain employs TRBV5-6 and TRBJ2-7, with D maybe TRBD2 (6 bases). CDR1 and CDR2 from the germline V gene are SGHDT and YYEEEE. The CDR3 is 14 amino acids. The germline V and J ends were trimmed by 1 base and 6 bases, with 14 bases remaining between them. The CDR3 here is CASSLPGLKLEQYF. In DNA form, the CDR3 reads TGTGCCAGCAGCTTGCCGGGACTGAAGCTCGAGCAGTACTTC.

The chain carries TRBV7-9 and TRBJ1-2; maybe TRBD1 (6 bases). This CDR3 is 13 amino acids long. V shed 3 bases and J shed 4 bases, with 9 bases lying between them. CDR1 is SEHNR, CDR2 FQNEAQ, per germline (reference sequence). The CDR3 region is CASSLGDIYGYTF. DNA of the CDR3: TGTGCCAGCAGCTTGGGGGACATCTATGGCTACACCTTC.

The rearrangement links TRBV29-1 to TRBJ2-7, with 14 bases identical to TRBD2. Germline V gene sequence: CDR1 SQVTM, CDR2 ANQGSEA. After removal of 7 bases from V and 5 bases from J, the junction contained 7 bases not matched to a gene. This CDR3 has 14 residues. In DNA form, the CDR3 reads TGCAGCGCCGCGGGACTAGCGGGAGTCCACGAGCAGTACTTC. Encoded protein: CSAAGLAGVHEQYF.

The genes are TRBV27 and TRBJ2-5, with 13 bases identical to TRBD2. The CDR3 is 17 amino acids. V shed 9 bases, J shed 4 bases, and the junction held 14 bases outside the gene matches. The germline V gene has CDR1 MNHEY and CDR2 SMNVEV (reference sequence). CDR3 protein: CASTPVSTSGRRETQYF. For the CDR3, the DNA is TGTGCCAGTACTCCTGTGTCGACTAGCGGGAGGCGAGAGACCCAGTACTTC.

This chain connects TRBV5-6 to TRBJ2-7, with 7 bases matching TRBD1. The CDR3 runs to 14 residues. Germline V gives CDR1 SGHDT, CDR2 YYEEEE. J lost 7 bases, V lost 4 bases, and 11 bases had no gene match. CDR3 nucleotide sequence: TGTGCCAGCAGCGCCGGCGCAGGGGGAGAAGAGCAGTACTTC. This translates into CASSAGAGGEEQYF.

V is TRBV5-1 and J is TRBJ2-1, with D maybe TRBD2 (6 bases). Germline-derived CDR1 and CDR2 are SGHRS and YFSETQ. The CDR3 totals 14 residues. Trimming took off 0 bases at V and 8 bases at J, with 12 bases between the two ends. The CDR3 DNA is TGCGCCAGCAGCTTGGGGGGACTTTCGGATGAGCAGTTCTTC. Its protein is CASSLGGLSDEQFF.

This clone was detected only a few times. The rearrangement uses TRBV28 and TRBJ1-5, with a tentative D call TRBD1 (6 bases). This CDR3 region has 15 residues. Germline CDR1 MDHEN, CDR2 SYDVKM. V lost 2 bases, J lost 2 bases, and 10 bases lay in between. CDR3 region: CASSLQGFGNQPQHF. In DNA, the CDR3 is TGTGCCAGCAGTTTACAGGGGTTTGGCAATCAGCCCCAGCATTTT.

This chain's CDR3 is CASSLQAGGTDTQYF. CDR3 in DNA: TGTGCCAGCAGTCTTCAAGCGGGAGGCACAGATACGCAGTATTTT. The V gene is TRBV6-4, the J gene TRBJ2-3, with 8 bases matching TRBD2. Looked up from germline, CDR1 is MRHNA and CDR2 is SNTAGT. Trimming removed 5 bases from V and 1 base from J; junction bases left unmatched: 5. CDR3 length equals 15 residues.

This chain connects TRBV5-4 to TRBJ2-2; D possibly corresponds to TRBD1 (6 bases). The V gene's germline CDR1 is SGHNT and CDR2 YYREEE (reference sequence). V gave up 5 bases and J gave up 5 bases, with 13 bases separating them. The CDR3 length is 14 residues. In DNA, the CDR3 is TGTGCCAGCAGGGTCAGGGGTGGGACCGGGGAGCTGTTTTTT. This sequence encodes CASRVRGGTGELFF. Full variable domain (rest looked up from reference TRBV5-4 and TRBJ2-2): ETGVTQSPTHLIKTRGQQVTLRCSSQSGHNTVSWYQQALGQGPQFIFQYYREEENGRGNFPPRFSGLQFPNYSSELNVNALELDDSALYLCASRVRGGTGELFFGEGSRLTVL.

The V call is TRBV4-3, the J call TRBJ1-1, with 8 bases identical to TRBD1. The V gene's germline CDR1 is LGHNA and CDR2 YSLEER. Losses at the gene ends were 0 bases for V and 3 bases for J; bases not matched to a gene: 18. The CDR3 is 20 residues long. CDR3 in DNA: TGCGCCAGCAGCCAAGATCTGGATTTGGCGGCAGGGGGCGGGGACACTGAAGCTTTCTTT. Protein sequence: CASSQDLDLAAGGGDTEAFF.

For the CDR3, the DNA is TGTGCCAGCAGCGGTTCCGGGACTAGCGGGAGGGCAGATACGCAGTATTTT. Its translation: CASSGSGTSGRADTQYF. This sequence joins TRBV7-9 and TRBJ2-3; the match to TRBD2 covers 16 bases. After removal of 5 bases from V and 4 bases from J, the junction contained 6 bases not matched to a gene. The CDR3 runs to 17 residues. Looked up from germline, CDR1 is SEHNR and CDR2 is FQNEAQ (reference sequence).

The rearrangement uses TRBV4-3 and TRBJ1-1, with D unclear. With 0 bases removed from V and 0 bases from J, the gap between germline ends came to 8 bases. CDR1 LGHNA and CDR2 YSLEER come from the germline V gene. The CDR3 is 15 amino acids. The CDR3 loop reads CASSQDQEMNTEAFF. CDR3 sequence (DNA): TGCGCCAGCAGCCAAGATCAGGAAATGAACACTGAAGCTTTCTTT.

The V gene is TRBV29-1, the J gene TRBJ2-1; TRBD2 matches 11 bases. The CDR3 loop spans 15 amino acids. After removal of 5 bases from V and 5 bases from J, the junction contained 8 bases not matched to a gene. From germline, CDR1 is SQVTM and CDR2 ANQGSEA. For the CDR3, the DNA is TGCAGCGTTCGGTTCGGGACTAGCGGCGACAATGAGCAGTTCTTC. It translates to CSVRFGTSGDNEQFF.

The V gene is TRBV7-9, the J gene TRBJ2-2; no firm D call. The CDR3 totals 14 residues. Germline values: CDR1 SEHNR, CDR2 FQNEAQ (reference sequence). The V end was cut by 5 bases, the J end by 3 bases, with 10 bases between. Written as DNA, the CDR3 is TGTGCCAGCAGCCCTCGGTTGCACACCGGGGAGCTGTTTTTT. The encoded protein is CASSPRLHTGELFF. The full variable domain, with the rest looked up from reference TRBV7-9 and TRBJ2-2, is DTGVSQNPRHKITKRGQNVTFRCDPISEHNRLYWYRQTLGQGPEFLTYFQNEAQLEKSRLLSDRFSAERPKGSFSTLEIQRTEQGDSAMYLCASSPRLHTGELFFGEGSRLTVL.

The rearrangement links TRBV29-1 to TRBJ1-2, with unresolved D. This CDR3 region has 13 residues. The germline V gene encodes CDR1 SQVTM and CDR2 ANQGSEA. V was clipped by 2 bases and J by 7 bases, with 14 bases between them. CDR3 sequence reads: CSVESGMEAGYTF. The CDR3 bases are TGCAGCGTTGAATCGGGGATGGAAGCTGGCTACACCTTC.

The chain carries TRBV9 and TRBJ2-1, with 12 bases fitting TRBD2. The CDR3 contains 16 residues. The V gene end was trimmed by 4 bases and the J gene end by 7 bases; junction bases not matched to a gene: 9. The germline gives CDR1 SGDLS, CDR2 YYNGEE. Here the CDR3 reads CASSPRLAGVMNEQFF. The CDR3 DNA sequence: TGTGCCAGCAGCCCCCGACTAGCGGGAGTCATGAATGAGCAGTTCTTC.

This clone has just one count. This chain uses TRBV7-2 with TRBJ2-3; D is unclear. The CDR3 contains 18 residues. V lost 2 bases and J 1 base, leaving 19 bases between the germline ends. Germline V gene lookup returns CDR1 SGHTA and CDR2 FQGNSA. CDR3 DNA: TGTGCCAGCAGCTTAAATTACCAGGTCGGATTCGGCACAGATACGCAGTATTTT. This gives the protein CASSLNYQVGFGTDTQYF.

V is TRBV7-8 and J is TRBJ2-7; D not certain. The CDR3 has 13 amino acids. Germline CDR1 SGHVS, CDR2 FQNEAQ. V was trimmed by 1 base and J by 5 bases, leaving 9 bases between them. The CDR3 coding sequence is TGTGCCAGCAGCTTAGACGGTCCCCACGAGCAGTACTTC. Protein sequence: CASSLDGPHEQYF.

The chain joins TRBV4-3 to TRBJ1-2; D not resolved. In germline, CDR1 is LGHNA, CDR2 YSLEER. This CDR3 is 14 amino acids long. V was trimmed by 4 bases and J by 6 bases, leaving 15 bases between them. CDR3 sequence reads: CASSPSRGINGYTF. Written as DNA, the CDR3 is TGCGCCAGCAGCCCCTCTCGAGGGATTAATGGCTACACCTTC.

This chain uses TRBV2 with TRBJ1-1, with D unclear. V was trimmed by 4 bases and J by 0 bases, leaving 6 bases between them. This CDR3 is 13 amino acids long. Germline values: CDR1 SNHLY, CDR2 FYNNEI. Written as DNA, the CDR3 is TGTGCCAGCAGTGCCCGGGTGAACACTGAAGCTTTCTTT. Protein sequence: CASSARVNTEAFF.

The genes are TRBV2 and TRBJ1-2; TRBD1 is a possible D gene (6 bases). This CDR3 is 17 amino acids long. Trimming removed 7 bases from V and 0 bases from J, with 21 bases in between. The germline CDR1 and CDR2 sequences are SNHLY and FYNNEI. CDR3 residues: CASNRLRDILSNYGYTF. DNA of the CDR3: TGTGCCAGCAATCGACTCCGGGACATCCTTTCTAACTATGGCTACACCTTC. Based on the CDR3 plus reference TRBV2 and TRBJ1-2, the full variable domain is EPEVTQTPSHQVTQMGQEVILRCVPISNHLYFYWYRQILGQKVEFLVSFYNNEISEKSEIFDDQFSVERPDGSNFTLKIRSTKLEDSAMYFCASNRLRDILSNYGYTFGSGTRLTVV.